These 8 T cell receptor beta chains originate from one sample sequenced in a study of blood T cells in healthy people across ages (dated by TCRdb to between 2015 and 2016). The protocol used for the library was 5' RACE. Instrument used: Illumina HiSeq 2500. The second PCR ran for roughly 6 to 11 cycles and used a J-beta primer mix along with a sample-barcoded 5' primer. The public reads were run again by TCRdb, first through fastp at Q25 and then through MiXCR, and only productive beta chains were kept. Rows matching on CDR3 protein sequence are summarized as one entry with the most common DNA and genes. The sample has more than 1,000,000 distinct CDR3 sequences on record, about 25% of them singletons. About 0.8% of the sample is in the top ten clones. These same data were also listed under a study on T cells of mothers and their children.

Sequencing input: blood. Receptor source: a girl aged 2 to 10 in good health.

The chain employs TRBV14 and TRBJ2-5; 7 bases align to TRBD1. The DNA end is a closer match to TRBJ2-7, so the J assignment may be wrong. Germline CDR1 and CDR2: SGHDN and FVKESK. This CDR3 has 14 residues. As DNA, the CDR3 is TGTGCCAGCAGCCTCGACAGGGCTTCCTACGAGCAGTACTTC. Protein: CASSLDRASYEQYF.

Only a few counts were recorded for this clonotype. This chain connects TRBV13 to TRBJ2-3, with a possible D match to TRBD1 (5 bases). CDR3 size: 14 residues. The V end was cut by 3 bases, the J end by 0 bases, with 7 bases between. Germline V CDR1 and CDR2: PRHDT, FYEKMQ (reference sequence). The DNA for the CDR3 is TGTGCCAGCAGCTTCCGACAGAGCACAGATACGCAGTATTTT. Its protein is CASSFRQSTDTQYF.

The CDR3, as DNA: TGTGCCAGCAGCTTAGTTGTACGGCCACACGAGCAGTACTTC. Translated: CASSLVVRPHEQYF. The chain has TRBV7-9 and TRBJ2-7; unclear D gene. The CDR3 totals 14 residues. The V end lost 1 base, the J end lost 5 bases, and 12 bases lay between the germline ends. Per the germline V gene, CDR1 is SEHNR and CDR2 is FQNEAQ (reference sequence).

As DNA, the CDR3 is TGTGCCAGCAGTTTGGGGCCGAGGGCTGAAGCTTTCTTT. This sequence encodes CASSLGPRAEAFF. V is TRBV12-3 or TRBV12-4 and J is TRBJ1-1; a possible D gene is TRBD1 (5 bases). V shed 3 bases and J shed 6 bases, with 11 bases lying between them. CDR3 length: 13 amino acids.

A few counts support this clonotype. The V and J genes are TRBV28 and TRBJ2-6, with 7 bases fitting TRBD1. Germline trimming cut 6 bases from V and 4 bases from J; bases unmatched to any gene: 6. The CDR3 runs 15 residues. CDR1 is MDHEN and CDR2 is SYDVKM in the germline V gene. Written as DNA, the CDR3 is TGTGCCAGCAGCTCGAGGGGGCGGGGGGCCAACGTCCTGACTTTC. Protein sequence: CASSSRGRGANVLTF.

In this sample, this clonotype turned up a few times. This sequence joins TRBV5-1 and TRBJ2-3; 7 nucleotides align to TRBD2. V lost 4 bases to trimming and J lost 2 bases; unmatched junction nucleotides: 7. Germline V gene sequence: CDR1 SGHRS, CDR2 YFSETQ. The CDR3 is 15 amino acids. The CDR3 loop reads CASSGGGRFTDTQYF. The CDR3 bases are TGCGCCAGCAGCGGTGGCGGGAGATTCACAGATACGCAGTATTTT.

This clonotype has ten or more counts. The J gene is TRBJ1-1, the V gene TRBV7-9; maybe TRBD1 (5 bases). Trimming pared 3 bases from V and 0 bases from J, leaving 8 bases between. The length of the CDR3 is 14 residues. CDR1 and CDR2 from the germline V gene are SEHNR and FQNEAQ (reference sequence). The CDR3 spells CASSFGGMNTEAFF. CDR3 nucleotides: TGTGCCAGCAGCTTCGGGGGGATGAACACTGAAGCTTTCTTT.

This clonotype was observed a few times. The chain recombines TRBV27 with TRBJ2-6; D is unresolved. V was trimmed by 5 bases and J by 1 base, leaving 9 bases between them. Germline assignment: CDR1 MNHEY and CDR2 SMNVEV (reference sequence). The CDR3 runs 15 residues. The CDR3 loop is CASSPVQSGANVLTF. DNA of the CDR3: TGTGCCAGCAGTCCGGTGCAATCTGGGGCCAACGTCCTGACTTTC.